This T cell receptor (beta chain) originates from a study of cytomegalovirus exposure and HLA in healthy donors. The wider study: The 100 million to 140 million unique TCR beta sequences, from about 180 million T cells, were found by an earlier analysis.

Overall study results and limits: There were a few CMV-associated chains whose specificity for CMV antigens was confirmed in vitro.

The PCR was carried out with 60 Vbeta primers and 13 Jbeta primers. Libraries were prepared by immunoSEQ multiplex PCR; TCRdb keeps only in-frame clonotypes and omits some of them. The profile shows 150,000 to 200,000 clones, roughly 85% of them singletons. With respect to this clone: The antigen is not known.

CDR1 is SGHKS and CDR2 is YYEKEE in the germline V gene (reference sequence). V trimming: 3 bases; J trimming: 0 bases; junction bases outside the gene matches: 3. The CDR3 has 17 amino acids. The chain combines TRBV5-5 with TRBJ2-3, with TRBD2 matching over 14 bases. Sample: PBMCs. This TCR came from a woman aged 50 to 60 in good health and CMV-seronegative. The CDR3 region is CASSSGLAGVSTDTQYF. The CDR3 DNA reads TGTGCCAGCAGCTCGGGACTAGCGGGAGTCAGCACAGATACGCAGTATTTT.